These 20 T cell receptor beta chains originate from one sample sequenced in a study of blood T cell repertoires in COVID-19. Measured with immunoSEQ multiplex PCR; TCRdb has only the in-frame clones, and not every one. The sample lists a few hundred thousand clones, approximately 83% seen once, with 1.9% in the top ten. Sequencing used peripheral blood. The source of these receptors is a man between 25 and 39 years old who had recovered from COVID-19.

The chain couples TRBV19 to TRBJ2-1, with TRBD1 as a possible D gene (6 bases). V was pared by 2 bases and J by 13 bases, with 15 bases between. CDR1 is LNHDA and CDR2 is SQIVND in the germline V gene (reference sequence). CDR3 length: 13 residues. The CDR3 region is CASSITGHLQQFF. The CDR3 coding sequence is TGTGCCAGTAGTATAACAGGGCATTTACAACAGTTCTTC. Using reference TRBV19 and TRBJ2-1 for the parts outside the CDR3, the full variable domain is DGGITQSPKYLFRKEGQNVTLSCEQNLNHDAMYWYRQDPGQGLRLIYYSQIVNDFQKGDIAEGYSVSREKKESFPLTVTSAQKNPTAFYLCASSITGHLQQFFGPGTRLTVL.

DNA for the CDR3: TGTGCCTCCTGGTGGGGCGAGGATTCGAGTGGCTACACCTTC. It codes for CASWWGEDSSGYTF. The rearrangement links TRBV30 to TRBJ1-2, with D perhaps TRBD1 (5 bases). V was pared by 7 bases and J by 7 bases, with 22 bases between. The CDR3 has 14 residues. The germline V gene encodes CDR1 GTSNPN and CDR2 SVGIG (reference sequence).

This clone has a handful of counts. CDR3: CASSAAGYYEQYV. CDR3 nucleotides: TGTGCCAGCTCCGCTGCAGGATACTACGAGCAGTACGTC. The V and J genes are TRBV18 and TRBJ2-7; the D is unclear. CDR1 and CDR2 (germline): KGHSH, LQKENI. V was pared by 6 bases and J by 3 bases, with 12 bases between. The CDR3 runs to 13 residues.

The chain recombines TRBV9 with TRBJ2-5; 8 nucleotides agree with TRBD2. CDR3 size: 16 residues. Per the germline V gene, CDR1 is SGDLS and CDR2 is YYNGEE. Trimming at V came to 0 bases and at J to 1 base, leaving 5 bases not matched to a gene. Written as DNA, the CDR3 is TGTGCCAGCAGCGTAGGAGGGCTAGCGGGCCAAGAGACCCAGTACTTC. It is translated as CASSVGGLAGQETQYF.

The CDR3 here is CASSPRATVATNEKLFF. The CDR3 nucleotides read TGTGCCAGCTCACCACGGGCAACAGTTGCAACTAATGAAAAACTGTTTTTT. The rearrangement links TRBV18 to TRBJ1-4; unclear D gene. Trimming took off 1 base at V and 0 bases at J, with 12 bases between the two ends. The CDR3 contains 17 residues. Germline-derived CDR1 and CDR2 are KGHSH and LQKENI. Full variable domain (remainder filled in from reference TRBV18 and TRBJ1-4): NAGVMQNPRHLVRRRGQEARLRCSPMKGHSHVYWYRQLPEEGLKFMVYLQKENIIDESGMPKERFSAEFPKEGPSILRIQQVVRGDSAAYFCASSPRATVATNEKLFFGSGTQLSVL.

This sequence joins TRBV3-1 (or the pseudogene TRBV3-2) and TRBJ2-3, with a possible D match to TRBD2 (6 bases). The CDR3 loop spans 18 amino acids. Germline V gene data show CDR1 as LGHDT and CDR2 as YNNKEL (reference sequence). V was clipped by 0 bases and J by 1 base, with 17 bases between them. Written as DNA, the CDR3 is TGTGCCAGCAGCCAAGATTTTGGGATCGGGGGTGGCACAGATACGCAGTATTTT. Its translation: CASSQDFGIGGGTDTQYF.

The V call is TRBV5-6, the J call TRBJ2-6; 12 bases are shared with TRBD2. This CDR3 is built from 18 residues. Germline V gene lookup returns CDR1 SGHDT and CDR2 YYEEEE. V was pared by 2 bases and J by 2 bases, with 5 bases of the junction left unmatched. CDR3 sequence: CASSFRLAGETGANVLTF. DNA for the CDR3: TGTGCCAGCAGCTTCAGACTAGCGGGGGAGACTGGGGCCAACGTCCTGACTTTC.

This rearrangement joins TRBV2 to TRBJ1-5; 7 positions match TRBD1. The CDR3 covers 14 residues. V was pared by 6 bases and J by 10 bases, with 12 bases of the junction left unmatched. Germline-derived CDR1 and CDR2 are SNHLY and FYNNEI. CDR3 DNA sequence: TGTGCCAGCAGCGACGACCGACAGGGTCCCCCCCAGCATTTT. This sequence encodes CASSDDRQGPPQHF.

This sequence joins TRBV9 and TRBJ2-7; 11 bases match TRBD2. The V segment lost 2 bases and the J segment 5 bases; nucleotides outside the gene matches: 12. In germline, CDR1 is SGDLS, CDR2 YYNGEE. This CDR3 has 17 amino acids. The CDR3: CASSVRIPSGGSHEQYV. As DNA, the CDR3 is TGTGCCAGCAGCGTTCGTATTCCTAGCGGGGGGTCCCACGAGCAGTACGTC.

The chain links TRBV10-3 to TRBJ2-3; 10 nucleotides line up with TRBD1. V was clipped by 6 bases and J by 6 bases; unmatched bases: 6. The length of the CDR3 is 14 residues. Germline loops: CDR1 ENHRY, CDR2 SYGVKD. The CDR3 here is CAISGTGDGDTQYF. The CDR3 DNA is TGTGCCATCAGCGGGACAGGGGATGGGGATACGCAGTATTTT.

V usage is TRBV7-8 and J usage is TRBJ1-1; D uncertain. Germline V lookup: CDR1 SGHVS, CDR2 FQNEAQ. V was trimmed by 1 base and J by 4 bases, leaving 10 bases between them. This CDR3 comprises 14 residues. The CDR3 DNA sequence: TGTGCCAGCAGCTTAGAGGTGCGGGGCACTGAAGCTTTCTTT. It codes for CASSLEVRGTEAFF. The full variable domain, in which reference TRBV7-8 and TRBJ1-1 provide the parts outside the CDR3, is GAGVSQSPRYKVAKRGQDVALRCDPISGHVSLFWYQQALGQGPEFLTYFQNEAQLDKSGLPSDRFFAERPEGSVSTLKIQRTQQEDSAVYLCASSLEVRGTEAFFGQGTRLTVV.

The J gene is TRBJ2-7, the V gene TRBV12-3 or TRBV12-4; tentative D call: TRBD2 (6 bases). The germline V and J ends were trimmed by 3 bases and 2 bases, with 8 bases remaining between them. The CDR3 is 13 amino acids. The DNA of the CDR3 is TGTGCCAGCAGTTTGGCGGGGACCTACGAGCAGTACTTC. It codes for CASSLAGTYEQYF.

This clone has only one observation. CDR3 sequence: CASSGLSEKLFF. Here the CDR3 DNA reads TGTGCCAGCAGTGGTCTCTCCGAAAAACTGTTTTTT. The rearrangement joins TRBV2 to TRBJ1-4, with D unclear. Trimming took 4 bases from V and 8 from J, leaving 8 bases between them. Germline CDR1 and CDR2: SNHLY and FYNNEI. The CDR3 is made up of 12 amino acids.

V and J are TRBV3-1 (or the pseudogene TRBV3-2) and TRBJ2-2; 11 bases are shared with TRBD2. The CDR3 extends over 16 amino acids. Germline V gives CDR1 LGHDT, CDR2 YNNKEL (reference sequence). V dropped 1 base and J dropped 4; count of bases not matched to a gene: 2. The CDR3 DNA reads as TGTGCCAGCAGCCAAGGACTAGCGGGGATCACCGGGGAGCTGTTTTTT. This gives the protein CASSQGLAGITGELFF.

The chain employs TRBV2 and TRBJ2-5; the D gene is possibly TRBD1 (5 bases). Germline V gives CDR1 SNHLY, CDR2 FYNNEI. This CDR3 is built from 11 residues. V lost 3 bases, J lost 9 bases, and 8 bases lay in between. The CDR3 region is CASSEQGPQYF. The DNA of the CDR3 is TGTGCCAGCAGTGAGCAGGGTCCCCAGTACTTC. Full variable domain (missing parts from reference TRBV2 and TRBJ2-5): EPEVTQTPSHQVTQMGQEVILRCVPISNHLYFYWYRQILGQKVEFLVSFYNNEISEKSEIFDDQFSVERPDGSNFTLKIRSTKLEDSAMYFCASSEQGPQYFGPGTRLLVL.

This chain joins TRBV21-1 and TRBJ2-3; the table names TRBD2, a call not compared with the DNA. TRBV21-1 is a known pseudogene. The CDR3 consists of 13 residues. CDR3 DNA sequence: TGTGCCGGCGGACTGGAATTCACAGATACGCAGTATTTT. Its protein is CAGGLEFTDTQYF.

This chain uses TRBV7-9 with TRBJ2-3; TRBD2 agrees at 13 bases. The CDR3 covers 16 residues. CDR1 and CDR2 (germline): SEHNR, FQNEAQ (reference sequence). V lost 5 bases, J lost 5 bases, and 7 bases stayed unmatched. In DNA, the CDR3 is TGTGCCAGCAGCCGCACCCGACTAGCGGGGGGAGATACGCAGTATTTT. Amino acids: CASSRTRLAGGDTQYF.

In this sample, this clone turned up a few times. The chain employs TRBV6-6 and TRBJ2-3, with TRBD1 matching 7 bases. V lost 6 bases to trimming and J lost 5 bases; unmatched junction nucleotides: 8. CDR1 and CDR2 (germline): MNHNY, SVGAGI (reference sequence). The CDR3 loop spans 14 amino acids. CDR3 DNA sequence: TGTGCCAGCAGCCTCGGACAGGCCATAGATACGCAGTATTTT. It yields the protein CASSLGQAIDTQYF.

The chain recombines TRBV28 with TRBJ2-1; 9 bases are a match to TRBD2. Germline assignment: CDR1 MDHEN and CDR2 SYDVKM. The V and J ends lost 6 bases and 6 bases, in that order; junction bases with no gene match: 9. The CDR3 is made up of 15 amino acids. The CDR3 DNA reads TGTGCCAGCAGGGACTCCGGGACTAGCTCCAATGAGCAGTTCTTC. Encoded protein: CASRDSGTSSNEQFF.

The genes are TRBV6-5 and TRBJ1-2; D gene uncertain. The CDR3 spans 12 residues. Trimming shortened V by 6 bases and J by 4 bases, and 9 bases separated the two germline ends. Germline V lookup: CDR1 MNHEY, CDR2 SVGAGI. The CDR3 DNA sequence: TGTGCCAGCAGAGACAATTTCTATGGCTACACCTTC. This sequence encodes CASRDNFYGYTF.